Presented here are 31 T cell receptor beta chains from one specimen sequenced in a study of vaccination and CD4 T cells after COVID-19. Antigens of these TCRs are unknown. Once obtained from cultured CD4+ T cells, the DNA was sequenced using the Oncomine TCR Beta short-read assay. TCRdb fed the PCR reads into MiXCR, producing one record per CDR3 protein. The sample includes about 13,000 distinct CDR3 sequences, 75% to 80% seen only once; the top ten take over 25%. The treatment denotes: roughly ten-day PBMC culture with coronavirus spike peptide pools or control peptides (ViraFEST assay). Source material: CD4+ T cells from blood, cultured in vitro. The source of these receptors is a human donor who had recovered from COVID-19.

This clonotype was seen more than once but under ten times. The chain joins TRBV20-1 to TRBJ1-5; D remains ambiguous. CDR1 is DFQATT, CDR2 SNEGSKA, per germline (reference sequence). Trimming cost V 6 bases and J 0 bases, with 24 bases left between them. CDR3 length equals 18 residues. CDR3 residues: CSANADYTVGLSNQPQHF. The DNA of the CDR3 is TGCAGTGCCAACGCCGATTACACGGTTGGGCTTAGCAATCAGCCCCAGCATTTT.

The chain links TRBV30 to TRBJ1-1; maybe TRBD1 (6 bases). CDR3 length: 13 amino acids. V was clipped by 1 base and J by 1 base, with 7 bases between them. Germline loops: CDR1 GTSNPN, CDR2 SVGIG (reference sequence). The CDR3 is CAWSGGQNTEAFF. The CDR3 coding sequence is TGTGCCTGGAGTGGGGGACAGAACACTGAAGCTTTCTTT.

This clonotype was found once. The J gene is TRBJ1-6, the V gene TRBV20-1, with unresolved D. CDR1 is DFQATT and CDR2 is SNEGSKA in the germline V gene (reference sequence). Trimming took 3 bases from V and 0 from J, leaving 18 bases between them. This CDR3 region has 18 residues. CDR3 sequence (DNA): TGCAGTGCTAGCCGAGAGGACCTTTATGGCTCCTATAATTCACCCCTCCACTTT. Translating it yields CSASREDLYGSYNSPLHF.

About this clonotype: This is likely a read error, given that the CDR3 carries no conserved phenylalanine or tryptophan at its end. This rearrangement joins TRBV6-5 to TRBJ1-2; no firm D call. CDR1 and CDR2 (germline): MNHEY, SVGAGI. The ends were cut back, 2 bases at V and 4 bases at J, with 14 bases in the middle. CDR3 length: 15 amino acids. CDR3 DNA: TGTGCCAGCAGTTACCCGGCTGCAGTTGGCTATGGCTACACCTCC. Its protein is CASSYPAAVGYGYTS.

This clonotype was recorded only once. This sequence joins TRBV2 and TRBJ1-6; D possibly corresponds to TRBD1 (5 bases). Germline V gives CDR1 SNHLY, CDR2 FYNNEI. V gave up 1 base and J gave up 7 bases, with 11 bases separating them. This CDR3 contains 15 residues. The CDR3 DNA reads TGTGCCAGCAGTGAAGTGGGGCGGGGGAATTCACCCCTCCACTTT. This gives the protein CASSEVGRGNSPLHF. Variable domain in full (rest from reference TRBV2 and TRBJ1-6): EPEVTQTPSHQVTQMGQEVILRCVPISNHLYFYWYRQILGQKVEFLVSFYNNEISEKSEIFDDQFSVERPDGSNFTLKIRSTKLEDSAMYFCASSEVGRGNSPLHFGNGTRLTVT.

The sample holds a few counts of this clonotype. This chain joins TRBV6-1 and TRBJ1-2, with D perhaps TRBD1 (5 bases). Per germline, CDR1 MNHNS and CDR2 SASEGT. The V and J ends lost 6 bases and 0 bases respectively, with 8 bases between them. This CDR3 has 13 residues. The CDR3 DNA reads TGTGCCAGCAGGGTGACAGCTAACTATGGCTACACCTTC. It translates to CASRVTANYGYTF.

The chain is built from TRBV2 and TRBJ2-3, with 9 nucleotides matching TRBD2. This CDR3 has 19 residues. The trim removed 6 bases at V and 5 bases at J, leaving 21 bases unmatched. CDR1 and CDR2 from the germline V gene are SNHLY and FYNNEI. CDR3 bases: TGTGCCAGCAGAGTTTTCGCCCGGACTAGCGAGAACGTAGGAGATACGCAGTATTTT. Its translation is CASRVFARTSENVGDTQYF.

V usage is TRBV30 and J usage is TRBJ2-1; D is undetermined. The germline V gene encodes CDR1 GTSNPN and CDR2 SVGIG (reference sequence). CDR3 length: 13 amino acids. V was shortened by 3 bases and J by 1 base, with 7 bases between the two germline ends. In DNA, the CDR3 is TGTGCCTGGAGCGCCGAGTCCTACAATGAGCAGTTCTTC. It translates to CAWSAESYNEQFF. The full variable domain, rest sourced from reference TRBV30 and TRBJ2-1, is SQTIHQWPATLVQPVGSPLSLECTVEGTSNPNLYWYRQAAGRGLQLLFYSVGIGQISSEVPQNLSASRPQDRQFILSSKKLLLSDSGFYLCAWSAESYNEQFFGPGTRLTVL.

The chain combines TRBV19 with TRBJ2-2; TRBD1 is a possible D gene (6 bases). CDR1 is LNHDA and CDR2 is SQIVND in the germline V gene (reference sequence). Deletions cut 7 bases from V and 2 bases from J, with 8 bases between. The CDR3 covers 13 residues. Here the CDR3 reads CASKDSNTGELFF. As DNA, the CDR3 is TGTGCCAGTAAGGACAGTAACACCGGGGAGCTGTTTTTT.

The genes are TRBV7-3 and TRBJ2-3; D is tentatively TRBD1 or TRBD2 (6 bases each). In germline, CDR1 is SGHTA, CDR2 FQGTGA. The CDR3 sequence is 14 residues long. Trimming took off 2 bases at V and 6 bases at J, with 12 bases between the two ends. In DNA form, the CDR3 reads TGTGCCAGCAGCTTACAGGGGAGCGGGGATACGCAGTATTTT. Translated: CASSLQGSGDTQYF.

This clonotype was seen a few times. The rearrangement joins TRBV10-1 to TRBJ2-5, with a tentative D call TRBD2 (5 bases). The CDR3 has 12 residues. Germline CDR1 and CDR2: WNHNN and SYGVQD (reference sequence). Trimming removed 8 bases at V and 4 bases at J, with 11 bases between. CDR3 sequence reads: CASSSPPETQYF. CDR3 DNA: TGCGCCAGCTCTAGCCCTCCAGAGACCCAGTACTTC.

V and J are TRBV21-1 and TRBJ2-5; TRBD2 is the table's D call, not checked against the DNA. TRBV21-1 is a recognized pseudogene. The CDR3 contains 15 residues. CDR3 sequence (DNA): TGTGCCAGCAGCGCCAGGACGAGCGTACAAGAGACCCAGTACTTC. Translated, it gives CASSARTSVQETQYF.

The chain is built from TRBV4-3 and TRBJ1-5; D is possibly TRBD1 (6 bases). V was clipped by 4 bases and J by 9 bases, with 22 bases between them. Germline V gene data show CDR1 as LGHNA and CDR2 as YSLEER. The CDR3 is 16 residues long. CDR3 sequence (DNA): TGCGCCAGCAGCCCCGAGGGGGGGCAGAACGTCCGGCCCCAGCATTTT. The encoded protein is CASSPEGGQNVRPQHF.

V and J are TRBV20-1 and TRBJ2-3, with D tentatively TRBD2 (6 bases). The CDR3 runs 12 residues. Germline lookup yields CDR1 DFQATT and CDR2 SNEGSKA (reference sequence). CDR3 sequence (DNA): TGCAGGTTGAGGCGGGCGGGGGATACGCAGTATTTT. It codes for CRLRRAGDTQYF.

The chain has TRBV20-1 and TRBJ2-7, with 7 bases fitting TRBD2. Germline V lookup: CDR1 DFQATT, CDR2 SNEGSKA (reference sequence). The CDR3 contains 15 residues. The ends lost 6 bases at V and 1 base at J; junction bases unmatched: 12. CDR3 amino acids: CSAHWQAGRSYEQYF. As DNA, the CDR3 is TGCAGTGCCCATTGGCAAGCGGGACGGTCCTACGAGCAGTACTTC.

The V gene is TRBV6-1, the J gene TRBJ1-5, with D maybe TRBD1 (5 bases). CDR1 is MNHNS and CDR2 is SASEGT in the germline V gene. V dropped 7 bases and J dropped 4 bases, with 26 bases sitting between them. This CDR3 spans 18 amino acids. This CDR3 is CASKGARYGDYSNQPQHF. CDR3 in DNA: TGTGCCAGCAAAGGGGCCCGATATGGGGATTATAGTAATCAGCCCCAGCATTTT.

V usage is TRBV7-2 and J usage is TRBJ1-1, with D hard to call. The CDR3 extends over 11 amino acids. Trimming took 5 bases from V and 14 from J, leaving 15 bases between them. Germline lookup yields CDR1 SGHTA and CDR2 FQGNSA. CDR3 in amino acids: CASSIGPGSFF. CDR3 nucleotide sequence: TGTGCCAGCAGCATCGGACCAGGCTCCTTCTTT. Combining the CDR3 with reference TRBV7-2 and TRBJ1-1 gives the whole variable domain GAGVSQSPSNKVTEKGKDVELRCDPISGHTALYWYRQSLGQGLEFLIYFQGNSAPDKSGLPSDRFSAERTGGSVSTLTIQRTQQEDSAVYLCASSIGPGSFFGQGTRLTVV.

The chain employs TRBV7-2 and TRBJ2-7; maybe TRBD1 (6 bases). The CDR3 runs 16 residues. V was clipped by 2 bases and J by 4 bases, with 18 bases between them. Germline CDR1 is SGHTA and CDR2 is FQGNSA. CDR3 amino acids: CASSLSYRALGYEQYF. The CDR3 nucleotides are TGTGCCAGCAGCTTAAGTTACAGGGCCCTGGGATACGAGCAGTACTTC.

This rearrangement joins TRBV7-2 to TRBJ1-6, with 8 bases identical to TRBD1. This CDR3 region has 17 residues. Trimming took 5 bases from V and 0 from J; bases not matched to a gene: 6. CDR1 is SGHTA, CDR2 FQGNSA, per germline. CDR3 sequence (DNA): TGTGCCAGCAGCCCAAAAACAGGGGGCTCCTATAATTCACCCCTCCACTTT. Protein: CASSPKTGGSYNSPLHF.

The chain carries TRBV19 and TRBJ2-3, with D unclear. The ends were cut back, 1 base at V and 0 bases at J, with 11 bases in the middle. The germline gives CDR1 LNHDA, CDR2 SQIVND (reference sequence). The CDR3 has 16 residues. The CDR3 nucleotides read TGTGCCAGTAGTATAGTTGCTTCCCCTAGCACAGATACGCAGTATTTT. Translating it yields CASSIVASPSTDTQYF.

The CDR3 bases are TGCAGTGCTAGAGGAGGGACAGGGAGTCTCGCAGATACGCAGTATTTT. It specifies CSARGGTGSLADTQYF. The rearrangement uses TRBV20-1 and TRBJ2-3, with 9 bases matching TRBD1. The V gene end was trimmed by 1 base and the J gene end by 4 bases; junction bases not matched to a gene: 9. The CDR3 is made up of 16 amino acids. The germline CDR1 and CDR2 sequences are DFQATT and SNEGSKA (reference sequence).

The chain couples TRBV19 to TRBJ1-4; D is ambiguous. The CDR3 is made up of 12 amino acids. Germline V gene sequence: CDR1 LNHDA, CDR2 SQIVND (reference sequence). Trimming stripped 8 bases from V and 10 bases from J, with 14 bases between. This CDR3 is CASDSGRGKLFF. As DNA, the CDR3 is TGTGCCAGTGATAGCGGCCGGGGAAAACTGTTTTTT.

In its sample, this clonotype was seen a few times. The rearrangement uses TRBV20-1 and TRBJ1-5; D is uncertain. Germline-derived CDR1 and CDR2 are DFQATT and SNEGSKA (reference sequence). The CDR3 loop spans 14 amino acids. V was shortened by 0 bases and J by 2 bases, with 8 bases between the two germline ends. The CDR3 DNA reads TGCAGTGCTAGAGAGAACAAAGGCAATCAGCCCCAGCATTTT. Translating it yields CSARENKGNQPQHF.

This clonotype was picked up one time. This sequence joins TRBV20-1 and TRBJ2-7; D is unclear. Germline V gives CDR1 DFQATT, CDR2 SNEGSKA (reference sequence). The CDR3 consists of 13 residues. V was shortened by 3 bases and J by 2 bases, with 11 bases between the two germline ends. CDR3 amino acids: CSASLNRAYEQYF. The CDR3 nucleotides are TGCAGTGCTAGTTTGAACAGAGCCTACGAGCAGTACTTC.

This clonotype was counted a single time. This chain connects TRBV7-3 to TRBJ2-1, with 12 bases lining up with TRBD2. This CDR3 is 15 amino acids long. J was trimmed by 7 bases and V by 2 bases; bases with no gene match: 3. Germline CDR1 reads SGHTA; CDR2 reads FQGTGA. As DNA, the CDR3 is TGTGCCAGCAGCTTACTAGCGGGAGGGCTAAATGAGCAGTTCTTC. It specifies CASSLLAGGLNEQFF. Full variable domain (outside the CDR3, taken from reference TRBV7-3 and TRBJ2-1): GAGVSQTPSNKVTEKGKYVELRCDPISGHTALYWYRQSLGQGPEFLIYFQGTGAADDSGLPNDRFFAVRPEGSVSTLKIQRTERGDSAVYLCASSLLAGGLNEQFFGPGTRLTVL.

The DNA for the CDR3 is TGTGCCAGCAGTTACGGGGGACAGGATTATGGCTACACCTTC. This sequence encodes CASSYGGQDYGYTF. V gene TRBV6-5 combines with J gene TRBJ1-2, with 8 bases aligning to TRBD1. V lost 2 bases, J lost 5 bases, and 4 bases stayed unmatched. CDR1 is MNHEY and CDR2 is SVGAGI in the germline V gene. CDR3 size: 14 residues.

This chain links TRBV7-9 with TRBJ2-7, with D perhaps TRBD1 or TRBD2 (5 bases each). The ends were cut back, 0 bases at V and 0 bases at J, with 12 bases in the middle. Per germline, CDR1 SEHNR and CDR2 FQNEAQ (reference sequence). The CDR3 runs 16 residues. CDR3 nucleotide sequence: TGTGCCAGCAGCTTAGCTTGGGACGGATACTCCTACGAGCAGTACTTC. Translated: CASSLAWDGYSYEQYF.

This chain uses TRBV7-2 with TRBJ2-7; D remains ambiguous. V shed 5 bases and J shed 4 bases, with 9 bases lying between them. The CDR3 runs 12 residues. Germline-derived CDR1 and CDR2 are SGHTA and FQGNSA. CDR3 region: CASSPKLYEQYF. As DNA, the CDR3 is TGTGCCAGCAGCCCAAAACTATACGAGCAGTACTTC.

V is TRBV20-1 and J is TRBJ2-7, with 7 bases fitting TRBD1. Trimming took 6 bases from V and 2 from J; bases not matched to a gene: 10. The CDR3 runs to 14 residues. Looked up from germline, CDR1 is DFQATT and CDR2 is SNEGSKA (reference sequence). CDR3 DNA: TGCAGTGCCGCGTCCGGGACAGTGACCTACGAGCAGTACTTC. Protein: CSAASGTVTYEQYF.

This sequence joins TRBV6-4 and TRBJ1-5; no clear D. V lost 3 bases to trimming and J lost 3 bases, with 6 bases between them. Germline CDR1 MRHNA, CDR2 SNTAGT. The CDR3 has 13 amino acids. The CDR3 nucleotides read TGTGCCAGCAGTGAGGAAATCAATCAGCCCCAGCATTTT. This sequence encodes CASSEEINQPQHF.

This chain uses TRBV5-4 with TRBJ1-2; D perhaps matches TRBD1 (5 bases). The CDR3 runs to 12 residues. Germline V CDR1 and CDR2: SGHNT, YYREEE (reference sequence). V shed 4 bases and J shed 8 bases, with 12 bases lying between them. The CDR3 DNA follows: TGTGCCAGCAGCCTCACAGGTCTCGGCTACACCTTC. Protein: CASSLTGLGYTF.